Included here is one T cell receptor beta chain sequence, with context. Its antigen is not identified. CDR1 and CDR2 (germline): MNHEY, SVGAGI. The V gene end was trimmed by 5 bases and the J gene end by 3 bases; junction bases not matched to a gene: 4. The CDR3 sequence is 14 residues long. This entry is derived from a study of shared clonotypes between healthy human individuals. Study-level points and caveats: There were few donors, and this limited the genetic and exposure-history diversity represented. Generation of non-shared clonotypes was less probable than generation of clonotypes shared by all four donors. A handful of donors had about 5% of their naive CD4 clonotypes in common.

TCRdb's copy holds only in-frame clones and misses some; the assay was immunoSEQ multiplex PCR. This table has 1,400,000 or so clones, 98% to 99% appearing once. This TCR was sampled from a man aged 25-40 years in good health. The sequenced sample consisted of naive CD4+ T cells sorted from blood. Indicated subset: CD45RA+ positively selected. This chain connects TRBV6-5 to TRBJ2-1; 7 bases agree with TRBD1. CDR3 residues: CASSAPGGYNEQFF. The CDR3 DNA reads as TGTGCCAGCAGTGCCCCAGGGGGCTACAATGAGCAGTTCTTC.